This TCR beta chain is drawn from a study of control samples from healthy donors and cancer patients. This CDR3 spans 13 amino acids. V was clipped by 5 bases and J by 2 bases, with 10 bases between them. Per germline, CDR1 SGHAT and CDR2 FQNNGV. Assay: immunoSEQ multiplex PCR; the TCRdb copy retains only in-frame clones and omits some. The table includes some 79,000 clones, roughly 93% detected once. The chain links TRBV11-2 to TRBJ2-7; D is undetermined. The sequence came from a woman between 35 and 50 years old with lung cancer. The sample consisted of PBMCs. The CDR3 DNA follows: TGTGCCAGCAGCCCCCATGGGGCCTACGAGCAGTACTTC. Amino acids: CASSPHGAYEQYF.